The sequence of this TCR beta chain was determined in a study of blood T cell repertoires in COVID-19. Study as a whole: Sites across the United States, Italy and Spain contributed samples from acute and convalescent COVID-19.

Authors' processing steps: Estimation of nucleated cell counts was performed using reference gene primer amplification. Here immunoSEQ multiplex PCR was the method, and the copy in TCRdb shows in-frame clones only, minus some. That table is the source of V, J and clone size, and D and trimming were worked out from the DNA. The sample has hundreds of thousands of clones, roughly nine tenths seen once. This CDR3 has 14 residues. While infection was still active, Seattle patients were enrolled and then followed longitudinally. The clonotype comes from a man aged 55 to 70 with COVID-19, enrolled during active disease. The rearrangement uses TRBV21-1 and TRBJ2-7; the table names TRBD1, a call not compared with the DNA. TRBV21-1 is recorded as a pseudogene. The specimen was peripheral blood. Written as DNA, the CDR3 is TGTGCCAGCAGCAACCGGACACCGACCTACGAGCAGTACTTC. Its translation is CASSNRTPTYEQYF.